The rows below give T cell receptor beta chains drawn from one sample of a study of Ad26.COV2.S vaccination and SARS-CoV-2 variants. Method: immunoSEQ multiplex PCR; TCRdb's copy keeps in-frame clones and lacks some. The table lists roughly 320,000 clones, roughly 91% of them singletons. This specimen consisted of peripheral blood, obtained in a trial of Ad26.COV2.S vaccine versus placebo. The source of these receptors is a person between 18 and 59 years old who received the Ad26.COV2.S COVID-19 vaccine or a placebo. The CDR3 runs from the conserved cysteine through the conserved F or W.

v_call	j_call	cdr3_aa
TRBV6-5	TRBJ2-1	CASSYSGGYNEQFF
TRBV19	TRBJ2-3	CASSIRRGVSTDTQYF
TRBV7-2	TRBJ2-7	CASSSRDRDYEQYF
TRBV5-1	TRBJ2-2	CASSLGDRVRSGELFF
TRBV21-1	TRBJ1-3	CASSPGSGRADSGNTIYF
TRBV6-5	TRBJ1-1	CASSPFGTEAFF
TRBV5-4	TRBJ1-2	CASSLSFPDGYTF
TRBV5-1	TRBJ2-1	CASSQIAGDNEQFF
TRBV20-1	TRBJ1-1	CSASPQFDLNTEAFF
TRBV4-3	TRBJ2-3	CASSQVSQATDTQYF
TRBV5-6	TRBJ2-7	CASSLRGGTYEQYF
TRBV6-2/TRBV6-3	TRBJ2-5	CASSTLAGGPNF
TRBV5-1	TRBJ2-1	CASSYTSYRDNEQFF
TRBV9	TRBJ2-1	CASSVAGGLSNEQFF
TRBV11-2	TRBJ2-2	CASSDPNLQEFTGELFF
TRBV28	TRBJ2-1	CASSLVGNEQFF
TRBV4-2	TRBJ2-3	CASSQDPSGRGATDTQYF
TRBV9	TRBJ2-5	CASSHLGDVETQYF
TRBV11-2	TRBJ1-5	CASSLAGQGSNQPQHF
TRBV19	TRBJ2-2	CASSAGTSNTGELFF
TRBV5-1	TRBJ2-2	CASSLVSWTIPRRGLNTGELFF
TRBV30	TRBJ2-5	CAWDSGGTQYF
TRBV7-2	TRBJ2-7	CASSLVAGSGYEQYF
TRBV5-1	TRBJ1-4	CASSALQSTNEKLFF
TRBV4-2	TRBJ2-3	CASSQDGIRADTQYF
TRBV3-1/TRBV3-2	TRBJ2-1	CASSPSGLPLNEQFF
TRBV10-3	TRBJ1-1	CATSVEVFTEAFF
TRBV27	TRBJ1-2	CASSFRGPEGYTF
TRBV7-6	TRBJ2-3	CASSLAGADTQYF
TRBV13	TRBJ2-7	CASRRQGREQYF
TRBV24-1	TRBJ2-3	CATSDRGDSTDTQYF
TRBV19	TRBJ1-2	CASSIVAASHGYTF
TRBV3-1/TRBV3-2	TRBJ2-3	CASSLGGSTDTQYF
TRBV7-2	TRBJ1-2	CASSSEGGINYGYTF
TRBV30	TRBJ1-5	CAWSVRGNQPQHF
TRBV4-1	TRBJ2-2	CASNWRLTNTGELFF
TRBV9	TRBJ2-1	CASSAQGAVEQFF
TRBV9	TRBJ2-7	CASSVSGTSGGEEQYF
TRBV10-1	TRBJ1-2	CASGDRDYGYTF
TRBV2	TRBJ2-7	CASRERTGGLSYEQYF
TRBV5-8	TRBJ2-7	CASSLLGQGYEQYF
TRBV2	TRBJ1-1	CASWGGTEAFF
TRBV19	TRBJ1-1	CASIKEGGGTEAFF
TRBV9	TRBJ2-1	CASSVEGQGLDEQFF